The rows below give T cell receptor beta chains drawn from one sample of a study of control samples from healthy donors and cancer patients. The data were produced by immunoSEQ multiplex PCR, yet TCRdb's version contains in-frame clones alone and is incomplete. This sample has about 35,000 clones; about 93% occur once, and the top ten carry about 1.5%. The sequenced material came from PBMCs. These receptors all stem from a man aged 40-50 years with colorectal cancer. Each CDR3 is given with its conserved first and last residue. The order of the fields is J gene, V gene, clone size, D gene, CDR3 DNA, CDR3 protein. A D gene is named only where the DNA matches it firmly. Clone size is shown for a subset of rows, as once, few, many or a class of expanded clone.

j_call: TRBJ2-3
v_call: TRBV14
clone_size: NA
d_call: NA
cdr3_nt: TGTGCCAGCAGCCAGGGTCTGGATACGCAGTATTTT
cdr3_aa: CASSQGLDTQYF

j_call: TRBJ2-3
v_call: TRBV29-1
clone_size: NA
d_call: TRBD2
cdr3_nt: TGCAGCGTCGAACGCGGACTAGCGGGGGCCACAGATACGCAGTATTTT
cdr3_aa: CSVERGLAGATDTQYF

j_call: TRBJ2-5
v_call: TRBV7-3
clone_size: NA
d_call: TRBD1
cdr3_nt: TGTGCCAGCAGCCGCATCGGTAGGGGGCGAACGCAAGAGACCCAGTACTTC
cdr3_aa: CASSRIGRGRTQETQYF

j_call: TRBJ2-1
v_call: TRBV19
clone_size: NA
d_call: NA
cdr3_nt: TGTGCCAGTACCCCTGGGCCGGGAACCTACAATGAGCAGTTCTTC
cdr3_aa: CASTPGPGTYNEQFF

j_call: TRBJ1-4
v_call: TRBV7-8
clone_size: NA
d_call: NA
cdr3_nt: TGTGCCAGCAGCTTAGCCCTAATAGGAGAACTGTTTTTT
cdr3_aa: CASSLALIGELFF

j_call: TRBJ1-1
v_call: TRBV7-3
clone_size: NA
d_call: NA
cdr3_nt: TGTGCCAGCAGCTTACAGCAGAACACTGAAGCTTTCTTT
cdr3_aa: CASSLQQNTEAFF

j_call: TRBJ1-1
v_call: TRBV28
clone_size: NA
d_call: NA
cdr3_nt: TGTGCCAGCAGTCCTATATACACTGAAGCTTTCTTT
cdr3_aa: CASSPIYTEAFF

j_call: TRBJ2-1
v_call: TRBV9
clone_size: NA
d_call: NA
cdr3_nt: TGTGCCAGCAGCGGGGGGCACCCCTACAATGAGCAGTTCTTC
cdr3_aa: CASSGGHPYNEQFF

j_call: TRBJ2-3
v_call: TRBV5-6
clone_size: NA
d_call: NA
cdr3_nt: TGTGCCAGCAGCGCGAAGAGCACAGATACGCAGTATTTT
cdr3_aa: CASSAKSTDTQYF

j_call: TRBJ2-5
v_call: TRBV7-8
clone_size: NA
d_call: NA
cdr3_nt: TGTGCCAGCAGCTTAGTGGGCGGTCAAGGCGAAGGGACCCAGTACTTC
cdr3_aa: CASSLVGGQGEGTQYF

j_call: TRBJ1-6
v_call: TRBV7-2
clone_size: NA
d_call: NA
cdr3_nt: TGTGCCAGCAGCTCCCAGGGCGGTTCACCCCTCCACTTT
cdr3_aa: CASSSQGGSPLHF

j_call: TRBJ2-5
v_call: TRBV18
clone_size: NA
d_call: TRBD1
cdr3_nt: TGTGCCAGCTCACCGGGACAGGGGCAAGAGACCCAGTACTTC
cdr3_aa: CASSPGQGQETQYF

j_call: TRBJ2-7
v_call: TRBV27
clone_size: NA
d_call: NA
cdr3_nt: TGTGCCAGCAGCTCCGGGACAAACGCGCTCCACGAGCAGTACTTC
cdr3_aa: CASSSGTNALHEQYF

j_call: TRBJ1-1
v_call: TRBV6-5
clone_size: NA
d_call: TRBD1
cdr3_nt: TGTGCCAGCAGCCCGCGAGGGACAGGGGCCACTGAAGCTTTCTTT
cdr3_aa: CASSPRGTGATEAFF

j_call: TRBJ1-1
v_call: TRBV7-3
clone_size: NA
d_call: NA
cdr3_nt: TGTGCCAGCAGCCGTGGGGCCGGACGCTCGGGCACTGAAGCTTTCTTT
cdr3_aa: CASSRGAGRSGTEAFF

j_call: TRBJ2-1
v_call: TRBV9
clone_size: NA
d_call: NA
cdr3_nt: TGTGCCAGCAGCGCACAGGGAGAGACCTACAATGAGCAGTTCTTC
cdr3_aa: CASSAQGETYNEQFF

j_call: TRBJ2-7
v_call: TRBV2
clone_size: NA
d_call: TRBD1
cdr3_nt: TGTGCCAGCAGTGGGGACAGGAGCTCCTACGAGCAGTACTTC
cdr3_aa: CASSGDRSSYEQYF

j_call: TRBJ2-3
v_call: TRBV2
clone_size: NA
d_call: NA
cdr3_nt: TGTGCCAGCAGGCCATTGACAGATACGCAGTATTTT
cdr3_aa: CASRPLTDTQYF

j_call: TRBJ2-7
v_call: TRBV7-2
clone_size: NA
d_call: NA
cdr3_nt: TGTGCCAGCAGCTTAGCGATTAATAGTTACGAGCAGTACTTC
cdr3_aa: CASSLAINSYEQYF

j_call: TRBJ1-1
v_call: TRBV12-3/TRBV12-4
clone_size: NA
d_call: NA
cdr3_nt: TGTGCCAGCAGCCAGGCGGGGGCTGAAGCTTTCTTT
cdr3_aa: CASSQAGAEAFF

j_call: TRBJ2-1
v_call: TRBV7-6
clone_size: few
d_call: TRBD2
cdr3_nt: TGTGCCAGCAGCGCGACTAGCGGGGGGCAGGGTGAGCAGTTCTTC
cdr3_aa: CASSATSGGQGEQFF

j_call: TRBJ1-2
v_call: TRBV19
clone_size: NA
d_call: TRBD1
cdr3_nt: TGTGCCAGTAGTAACAGGGGGAACTATGGCTACACCTTC
cdr3_aa: CASSNRGNYGYTF

j_call: TRBJ1-6
v_call: TRBV4-3
clone_size: NA
d_call: NA
cdr3_nt: TGCGCCAGCAGCCAAGGCACCCCAGGGGCCTCCTATAATTCACCCCTCCACTTT
cdr3_aa: CASSQGTPGASYNSPLHF

j_call: TRBJ1-2
v_call: TRBV19
clone_size: NA
d_call: NA
cdr3_nt: TGTGCCAGTAGTTTGGGGAACTATGGCTACACCTTC
cdr3_aa: CASSLGNYGYTF

j_call: TRBJ1-5
v_call: TRBV7-2
clone_size: few
d_call: NA
cdr3_nt: TGTGCCAGCAGTCGGACAAGAAATCAGCCCCAGCATTTT
cdr3_aa: CASSRTRNQPQHF

j_call: TRBJ2-7
v_call: TRBV27
clone_size: NA
d_call: TRBD1
cdr3_nt: TGTGCCAGCAGTTTAAATCTGGGCAGGGGGCTTTACGAGCAGTACTTC
cdr3_aa: CASSLNLGRGLYEQYF

j_call: TRBJ1-5
v_call: TRBV19
clone_size: NA
d_call: NA
cdr3_nt: TGTGCCAGTAGTATCCCTGGCGGCAATCAGCCCCAGCATTTT
cdr3_aa: CASSIPGGNQPQHF

j_call: TRBJ1-2
v_call: TRBV7-8
clone_size: once
d_call: NA
cdr3_nt: TGTGCCAGCAGCTTAGCGCGGAGACAGACCATTGCCCCTACCCCCACTAACTATGGCTACACCTTC
cdr3_aa: CASSLARRQTIAPTPTNYGYTF

j_call: TRBJ1-2
v_call: TRBV5-6
clone_size: NA
d_call: NA
cdr3_nt: TGTGCCAGCAGCCCGGACGCTACGGGGTATGGCTACACCTTC
cdr3_aa: CASSPDATGYGYTF

j_call: TRBJ2-7
v_call: TRBV5-6
clone_size: NA
d_call: TRBD2
cdr3_nt: TGTGCCAGCAGCTTGGTTGCGGGGGTTGTGCGCGAGCAGTACTTC
cdr3_aa: CASSLVAGVVREQYF

j_call: TRBJ1-1
v_call: TRBV6-6
clone_size: NA
d_call: NA
cdr3_nt: TGTGCCAGCAGTCGGGACCGCCTCACTGAAGCTTTCTTT
cdr3_aa: CASSRDRLTEAFF

j_call: TRBJ2-3
v_call: TRBV4-1
clone_size: NA
d_call: TRBD1
cdr3_nt: TGCGCCAGCAGCCAAGCTAACGCAGGGGGCCTGGATTTT
cdr3_aa: CASSQANAGGLDF

j_call: TRBJ2-2
v_call: TRBV3-1/TRBV3-2
clone_size: NA
d_call: NA
cdr3_nt: TGTGCCAGCAGCCAAAAAGGGGGCACCGGGGAGCTGTTTTTT
cdr3_aa: CASSQKGGTGELFF

j_call: TRBJ1-5
v_call: TRBV5-1
clone_size: NA
d_call: NA
cdr3_nt: TGCGCCAGCAGCTTGACGGGGGGAGATCAGCCCCAGCATTTT
cdr3_aa: CASSLTGGDQPQHF

j_call: TRBJ1-1
v_call: TRBV6-5
clone_size: once
d_call: NA
cdr3_nt: TGTGCCAGCAAGGGGTACACTGAAGCTTTCTTT
cdr3_aa: CASKGYTEAFF

j_call: TRBJ1-1
v_call: TRBV7-6
clone_size: NA
d_call: NA
cdr3_nt: TGTGCCAGCAGCCCGGTCAGTGGGGGTCAGAACACTGAAGCTTTCTTT
cdr3_aa: CASSPVSGGQNTEAFF

j_call: TRBJ2-2
v_call: TRBV2
clone_size: once
d_call: NA
cdr3_nt: TGTGCCAGCAGTCCTCGGGCCTGGGACACCGGGGAGCTGTTTTTT
cdr3_aa: CASSPRAWDTGELFF

j_call: TRBJ2-3
v_call: TRBV4-1
clone_size: NA
d_call: TRBD2
cdr3_nt: TGCGCCAGCAGCCAAGATCCCCCCCTGGGACTAGCGGGTGGCACAGATACGCAGTATTTT
cdr3_aa: CASSQDPPLGLAGGTDTQYF

j_call: TRBJ2-2
v_call: TRBV5-1
clone_size: NA
d_call: NA
cdr3_nt: TGCGCCAGCAGCTTGCAGGTCGGCAACACCGGGGAGCTGTTTTTT
cdr3_aa: CASSLQVGNTGELFF

j_call: TRBJ2-7
v_call: TRBV5-1
clone_size: NA
d_call: NA
cdr3_nt: TGCGCCAGCAGCCCTGAAAGGGGAGGAATCTACGAGCAGTACTTC
cdr3_aa: CASSPERGGIYEQYF

j_call: TRBJ2-3
v_call: TRBV3-1/TRBV3-2
clone_size: NA
d_call: NA
cdr3_nt: TGTGCCAGCAGCCAACGGGGGCCCAGCACAGATACGCAGTATTTT
cdr3_aa: CASSQRGPSTDTQYF

j_call: TRBJ1-2
v_call: TRBV4-1
clone_size: NA
d_call: NA
cdr3_nt: TGCGCCAGCAGCCACGGACAGAATGGCTACACCTTC
cdr3_aa: CASSHGQNGYTF

j_call: TRBJ2-7
v_call: TRBV6-6
clone_size: NA
d_call: TRBD2
cdr3_nt: TGTGCCAGCAGTTCCCGGGACAGCGGGAGGTACGAGCAGTACTTC
cdr3_aa: CASSSRDSGRYEQYF

j_call: TRBJ2-7
v_call: TRBV6-6
clone_size: NA
d_call: TRBD1
cdr3_nt: TGTGCCAGCAGTTACACAGGACAGGGATTCAACGAGCAGTACTTC
cdr3_aa: CASSYTGQGFNEQYF

j_call: TRBJ1-4
v_call: TRBV3-1/TRBV3-2
clone_size: NA
d_call: TRBD1
cdr3_nt: TGTGCCAGCAGCCAAAGGGGCGGGACAGGTCCAGAAAAACTGTTTTTT
cdr3_aa: CASSQRGGTGPEKLFF

j_call: TRBJ2-7
v_call: TRBV9
clone_size: NA
d_call: TRBD1
cdr3_nt: TGTGCCAGCAGCCCAGGACAGGATACCTACGAGCAGTACTTC
cdr3_aa: CASSPGQDTYEQYF

j_call: TRBJ1-4
v_call: TRBV24-1
clone_size: NA
d_call: NA
cdr3_nt: TGTGCCACCAGTGACCCCGTGACAGCCCCTGAAAAACTGTTTTTT
cdr3_aa: CATSDPVTAPEKLFF

j_call: TRBJ1-2
v_call: TRBV18
clone_size: NA
d_call: NA
cdr3_nt: TGTGCCAGCTCACTAGGGGATTTCGGCTACACCTTC
cdr3_aa: CASSLGDFGYTF

j_call: TRBJ2-1
v_call: TRBV7-9
clone_size: NA
d_call: TRBD1
cdr3_nt: TGTGCCAGCAGCTCTGGACAGGGCGGTTCCTACAATGAGCAGTTCTTC
cdr3_aa: CASSSGQGGSYNEQFF

j_call: TRBJ2-2
v_call: TRBV24-1
clone_size: NA
d_call: NA
cdr3_nt: TGTGCCACGGAGGGACAGACGAACACCGGGGAGCTGTTTTTT
cdr3_aa: CATEGQTNTGELFF

j_call: TRBJ2-2
v_call: TRBV5-1
clone_size: NA
d_call: NA
cdr3_nt: TGCGCCAGCAGCTCCCAGGTCTTTTTATCAAACACCGGGGAGCTGTTTTTT
cdr3_aa: CASSSQVFLSNTGELFF

j_call: TRBJ1-2
v_call: TRBV5-8
clone_size: NA
d_call: TRBD1
cdr3_nt: TGTGCCAGCAGCCGCGGGACAGATGGCTACACCTTC
cdr3_aa: CASSRGTDGYTF

j_call: TRBJ2-5
v_call: TRBV2
clone_size: NA
d_call: NA
cdr3_nt: TGTGCCAGCCTTCTCAGGGGAAGGGAGACCCAGTACTTC
cdr3_aa: CASLLRGRETQYF

j_call: TRBJ1-6
v_call: TRBV11-2
clone_size: NA
d_call: NA
cdr3_nt: TGTGCCAGCAGCTTAGTCGACAGCAATAATTCACCCCTCCACTTT
cdr3_aa: CASSLVDSNNSPLHF